This T cell receptor (beta chain) was observed in a study of control samples from healthy donors and cancer patients. The CDR3 is 14 amino acids. Trimming left V 6 bases short and J 8 bases short, with 19 bases between. Germline CDR1 is MDHEN and CDR2 is SYDVKM. Profiled with immunoSEQ multiplex PCR; TCRdb holds only in-frame clones, not every one. This table holds about 41,000 clones, less than 95% found once. Sequenced sample: blood. This chain connects TRBV28 to TRBJ1-2; D is perhaps TRBD1 (6 bases). This TCR derives from a man in his 60s in good health. The CDR3 protein is CASSRGGGPLGYTF. For the CDR3, the DNA is TGTGCCAGCAGCCGTGGGGGGGGGCCCTTGGGCTACACCTTC.